Listed below are T cell receptor beta chains from one sample, sequenced in a study of T cells after yellow fever vaccination. TCRdb re-derived calls from the 5' RACE reads in MiXCR, one entry per CDR3 protein. This sample has fewer than 450,000 distinct CDR3 sequences, with 7% to 10% found just once. The sample consisted of PBMCs, taken about 41 days after the first yellow fever vaccination. All receptors come from a man younger than 35 who received the YFV17D yellow fever vaccine. Both conserved end residues are trimmed from each CDR3. The order of the fields is V gene, J gene, CDR3 protein.

TRBV20-1	TRBJ1-2	SARKGENYGYT
TRBV5-1	TRBJ1-1	ASSLGELGATLAF
TRBV7-2	TRBJ2-2	ASSSEDSTGELF
TRBV6-1	TRBJ2-7	ASSRATGSYEQY
TRBV5-1	TRBJ2-5	ASSMYQETQY
TRBV7-2	TRBJ1-1	ASSFQGRTEAF
TRBV27	TRBJ1-1	ASSLKWGTEAF
TRBV10-3	TRBJ2-1	ATSHTPFYNEQF
TRBV27	TRBJ2-1	ASSPGQGTEQF
TRBV5-5	TRBJ1-4	ASSPGRGGRNEKLF
TRBV20-1	TRBJ2-3	SAKAAGGRNTQY
TRBV29-1	TRBJ1-2	SVEDGSNYGYT
TRBV6-5	TRBJ1-1	ASSYTGGGTEAF
TRBV11-3	TRBJ2-5	ASSVGTSGDGETQY
TRBV20-1	TRBJ1-6	TITTDIWTGGVSPLH
TRBV20-1	TRBJ2-3	SARALEKNTQY
TRBV7-2	TRBJ1-1	ASSTQGGTTEAF
TRBV29-1	TRBJ2-5	SSGQDAATQY
TRBV20-1	TRBJ2-2	SARDPRGATTGELF
TRBV27	TRBJ2-2	ASSLFGGKNTGELF
TRBV11-2	TRBJ2-3	ASSSRTGWSDTQY
TRBV7-2	TRBJ1-6	ASNLAQGYNSPLH
TRBV20-1	TRBJ2-2	SASSGGHSLWTGELF
TRBV15	TRBJ1-4	STQPRGATNEKLF
TRBV29-1	TRBJ1-2	SVSQRERGLNYGYT
TRBV7-2	TRBJ1-5	ASSFGTGYQPQH
TRBV18	TRBJ2-5	ASSFTQETQY
TRBV5-1	TRBJ2-5	ASSYTSGQETQY
TRBV7-2	TRBJ2-3	ASRHSLLADNTDTQY
TRBV14	TRBJ1-1	ASSLIQGGNTEAF
TRBV19	TRBJ2-4	ASSIGGEAKNIQY
TRBV4-1	TRBJ1-5	ASSQGIYSNQPQH
TRBV11-2	TRBJ2-1	ASSLEVAGEQF
TRBV7-2	TRBJ2-3	ASSLSGDRTDTQY
TRBV7-9	TRBJ1-1	ASTLFQRMNTEAF
TRBV9	TRBJ1-6	ASSASGTGGDSPLH
TRBV4-1	TRBJ2-3	ASSQVTTSDAQY
TRBV3-1	TRBJ2-6	ASSPIHRGAGANVLT
TRBV20-1	TRBJ1-1	SATPGRQNTEAF
TRBV6-2/TRBV6-3	TRBJ1-1	ASSRQLNTEAF
TRBV9	TRBJ1-1	ASSVGRELEAF
TRBV28	TRBJ2-1	ASRKSSYNEQF
TRBV2	TRBJ2-5	ASGRGLASEETQY
TRBV15	TRBJ2-3	ATSREITDTQY
TRBV7-2	TRBJ2-1	ASSLMGVGDEQF
TRBV20-1	TRBJ2-5	SARDLGQPQETQY
TRBV3-1	TRBJ2-2	ASSPTDWGPDTGELF
TRBV4-1	TRBJ1-5	ASSQERGQGQSQH
TRBV18	TRBJ1-1	ASSPLERVTEAF
TRBV6-5	TRBJ2-7	ASSYSYGTGPFGEQY
TRBV6-5	TRBJ2-7	ASRTPTGSYEQY
TRBV2	TRBJ2-7	ASSDFRDDYEQY
TRBV10-3	TRBJ1-2	AISGLQNGYT
TRBV28	TRBJ2-4	ASSSGGHPDKNIQY
TRBV5-1	TRBJ2-1	ASSYLRQAAYNEQF
TRBV29-1	TRBJ2-3	SVEGDLWAQY
TRBV4-3	TRBJ1-4	ASSQDHAGSKF
TRBV6-1	TRBJ2-2	ASQGGVANTGELF
TRBV15	TRBJ2-7	ATSDDRGYEQY
TRBV6-1	TRBJ1-6	ASARTEISSYNSPLH